This T cell receptor (beta chain) appears in the sequencing data of a study of cytomegalovirus exposure and HLA in healthy donors. Study-wide results and limits: Common viral pathogens were later found to be apparently linked to several of the most significant clusters. In the analysis, some V segments, TRBV6-2 and TRBV6-3 included, were excluded as indistinguishable. In a later analysis, at a false discovery rate of 0.05, about 16,000 TCR beta sequences matched HLA alleles. Reports described diagnosis of cytomegalovirus status by the classifier as highly specific and sensitive.

Concerning this clone: What it binds is unknown.

The CDR3 is 15 residues long. Germline assignment: CDR1 MGHRA and CDR2 YSYEKL. J gave up 7 bases and V 4 bases, and 8 bases lay outside the gene matches. The study ran its PCR with 60 Vbeta and 13 Jbeta primers. Data came from immunoSEQ multiplex PCR; TCRdb stores just in-frame clones and leaves some out. This table holds roughly 190,000 clones, roughly 80% found once. This TCR derives from a woman under 40 in good health and CMV-seropositive. This chain joins TRBV4-1 and TRBJ1-4; 8 bases align to TRBD1. The specimen sequenced was PBMCs. The CDR3 is CASSLVTGGGEKLFF. In DNA form, the CDR3 reads TGCGCCAGCAGCCTCGTAACAGGGGGTGGTGAAAAACTGTTTTTT.